This T cell receptor beta chain originates from a study of blood T cell repertoires in COVID-19. The overall study: COVID-19 samples from acute and convalescent phases originated in the United States, Italy and Spain. PBMCs, B-cell-depleted T cells, or T cells provided the cDNA or gDNA that made up the material.

Authors' analysis steps: Nucleated cell counts were estimated from reference gene primer amplification. Sequencing used immunoSEQ multiplex PCR; TCRdb keeps in-frame clones, though not all of them. That table gives V, J and clone size, and the DNA gave D and trimming. The repertoire consists of 150,000 to 200,000 clones, with 90% occurring once and the leading ten covering 0.62%. CDR1 is LNHDA, CDR2 SQIVND, per germline (reference sequence). The CDR3 loop spans 15 amino acids. The ends lost 5 bases at V and 5 bases at J; junction bases unmatched: 8. The specimen sequenced was peripheral blood. The source is a man aged 50 to 60 with acute or convalescent COVID-19. V is TRBV19 and J is TRBJ2-2, with 7 bases identical to TRBD2. CDR3 sequence: CASSSERGRTGELFF. CDR3 bases: TGTGCCAGTAGTTCCGAGCGGGGTAGGACCGGGGAGCTGTTTTTT. Using reference TRBV19 and TRBJ2-2 for the parts outside the CDR3, the full variable domain is DGGITQSPKYLFRKEGQNVTLSCEQNLNHDAMYWYRQDPGQGLRLIYYSQIVNDFQKGDIAEGYSVSREKKESFPLTVTSAQKNPTAFYLCASSSERGRTGELFFGEGSRLTVL.